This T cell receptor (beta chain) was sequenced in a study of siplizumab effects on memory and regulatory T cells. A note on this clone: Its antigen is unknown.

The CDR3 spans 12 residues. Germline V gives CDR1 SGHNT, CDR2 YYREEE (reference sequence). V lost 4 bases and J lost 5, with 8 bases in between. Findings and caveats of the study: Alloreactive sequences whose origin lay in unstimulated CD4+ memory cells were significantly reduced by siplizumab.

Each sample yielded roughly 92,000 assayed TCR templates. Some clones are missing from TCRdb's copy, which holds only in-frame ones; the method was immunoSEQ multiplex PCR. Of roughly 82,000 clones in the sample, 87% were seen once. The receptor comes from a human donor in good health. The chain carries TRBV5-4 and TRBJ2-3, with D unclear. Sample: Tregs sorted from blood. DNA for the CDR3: TGTGCCAGCAGCCCTAATATAGATACGCAGTATTTT. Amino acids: CASSPNIDTQYF.